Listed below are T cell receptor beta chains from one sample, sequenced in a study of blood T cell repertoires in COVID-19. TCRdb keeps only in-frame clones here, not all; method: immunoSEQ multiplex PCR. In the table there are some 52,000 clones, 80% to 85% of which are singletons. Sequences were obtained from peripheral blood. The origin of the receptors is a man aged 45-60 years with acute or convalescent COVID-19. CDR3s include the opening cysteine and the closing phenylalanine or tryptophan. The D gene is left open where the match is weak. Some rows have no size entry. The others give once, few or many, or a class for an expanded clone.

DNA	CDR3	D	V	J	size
TGTGCCAGCTCATGGGACAGGGTAAACAATCAGCCCCAGCATTTT	CASSWDRVNNQPQHF	TRBD1	TRBV18	TRBJ1-5	NA
TGTGCCAGCAGCCTACGGGACAGCCTCTACTCTGGAAACACCATATATTTT	CASSLRDSLYSGNTIYF	TRBD1	TRBV13	TRBJ1-3	once
TGTGCCAGCAAAGGACTAAACTACGAGCAGTACTTC	CASKGLNYEQYF	NA	TRBV27	TRBJ2-7	NA
TGTGCCAGCAGCTTACGAGGCTCAGGGGCCAAAAACATTCAGTACTTC	CASSLRGSGAKNIQYF	NA	TRBV11-2	TRBJ2-4	NA
TGTGCCAGCAGCTCTACCCTACTAGCGGAATACAATGAGCAGTTCTTC	CASSSTLLAEYNEQFF	TRBD2	TRBV7-6	TRBJ2-1	NA
TGTGCCTGGAGTGACAGCCTCAATCAGCCCCAGCATTTT	CAWSDSLNQPQHF	NA	TRBV30	TRBJ1-5	NA
TGTGCCAGCAGCGTAACAGAGCACTACGAGCAGTACTTC	CASSVTEHYEQYF	NA	TRBV9	TRBJ2-7	NA
TGTGCCAGCAGCCTCGCCGCCGGGACTAGCGTCACCGAGCAGTACTTC	CASSLAAGTSVTEQYF	TRBD2	TRBV4-2	TRBJ2-7	NA
TGTGCCATCAGTGAGGGAGAAATCAATGAGCAGTTCTTC	CAISEGEINEQFF	NA	TRBV10-3	TRBJ2-1	once
TGTGCCAGCAGCTGGACTAGCGGGAGCCGGTATATCTCCTACAATGAGCAGTTCTTC	CASSWTSGSRYISYNEQFF	TRBD2	TRBV5-5	TRBJ2-1	NA
TGCGCCAGCAGCCAAGACACAGGGGGAAATTACGAGCAGTACTTC	CASSQDTGGNYEQYF	TRBD1	TRBV4-1	TRBJ2-7	NA
TGTGCCAGCGCGGGACAGGGGGCCGCTGGCTACACCTTC	CASAGQGAAGYTF	TRBD1	TRBV7-9	TRBJ1-2	NA
TGTGCCAGCAGCCAAGACAGGCTGAACACTGAAGCTTTCTTT	CASSQDRLNTEAFF	NA	TRBV14	TRBJ1-1	NA
TGTGCCAGTAGTATTCGGGCTAGCCAACAAGAGACCCAGTACTTC	CASSIRASQQETQYF	NA	TRBV19	TRBJ2-5	few
TGCAGTGCTACTGAAGGCAGGAATAATTCACCCCTCCACTTT	CSATEGRNNSPLHF	NA	TRBV20-1	TRBJ1-6	NA
TGTGCCAGCAGCCCACGAGCAGGGCCAAGCTACGAGCAGTACTTC	CASSPRAGPSYEQYF	NA	TRBV14	TRBJ2-7	NA
TGTGCCAGCAGCCAGACTCCTAGCTCCTATAATTCACCCCTCCACTTT	CASSQTPSSYNSPLHF	NA	TRBV9	TRBJ1-6	NA
TGTGCCAGCGAAGGGACAGGCCGGACCTACGAGCAGTACTTC	CASEGTGRTYEQYF	NA	TRBV21-1	TRBJ2-7	NA
TGTGCCAGCAGTGAAGGACTCTCTGGAAACACCATATATTTT	CASSEGLSGNTIYF	NA	TRBV6-1	TRBJ1-3	few
TGTGCCAGCAGCAACAAGGGCGGGAGGTCTAGCACAGATACGCAGTATTTT	CASSNKGGRSSTDTQYF	TRBD2	TRBV7-9	TRBJ2-3	NA
TGTGCCAGCAGGTTATCCGGGACTACAACTAATGAAAAACTGTTTTTT	CASRLSGTTTNEKLFF	NA	TRBV27	TRBJ1-4	NA
TGTGCCAGCAGCCGGGACAGGGCTTCCCATAATTCACCCCTCCACTTT	CASSRDRASHNSPLHF	TRBD1	TRBV27	TRBJ1-6	NA
TGTGCCAGCAGTTTAAACAGGGAAGAGAGTGAAAAACTGTTTTTT	CASSLNREESEKLFF	NA	TRBV27	TRBJ1-4	NA
TGTGCCAGCAGAGTCGGGACAGGGGATGGCTACACCTTC	CASRVGTGDGYTF	TRBD1	TRBV6-5	TRBJ1-2	NA
TGTGCCAGTAGTATCGGCAGGGTGGGTTCACCCCTCCACTTT	CASSIGRVGSPLHF	NA	TRBV19	TRBJ1-6	NA
TGCGCCAGCAGCTTGACCACGGGTAGCTATGGCTACACCTTC	CASSLTTGSYGYTF	NA	TRBV5-1	TRBJ1-2	NA
TGTGCCAGCTCACCTTTCTCGGCCGGGACAGGGCTGACCTACGAGCAGTACTTC	CASSPFSAGTGLTYEQYF	TRBD1	TRBV18	TRBJ2-7	NA
TGCGCCAGCAGCCTACAGGTACTTCCCTACAATGAGCAGTTCTTC	CASSLQVLPYNEQFF	NA	TRBV5-1	TRBJ2-1	NA
TGTGCCAGCAGTTTGCTCAGGGAACTCAATCAGCCCCAGCATTTT	CASSLLRELNQPQHF	NA	TRBV28	TRBJ1-5	NA
TGTGCCAGCAGCGAGACGACTAGCGGCTACGAGCAGTACTTC	CASSETTSGYEQYF	TRBD2	TRBV9	TRBJ2-7	NA
TGTGCCAGAAGTCGGAGGAGGGAGCAGTACTTC	CARSRRREQYF	NA	TRBV5-3	TRBJ2-7	NA
TGTGCCAGCAGTTCCCCAGGGTCTGAAGCTTTCTTT	CASSSPGSEAFF	NA	TRBV28	TRBJ1-1	NA
TGTGCCAGCAGTGAATTAGCGGGGATGAACACCGGGGAGCTGTTTTTT	CASSELAGMNTGELFF	TRBD2	TRBV6-4	TRBJ2-2	NA
TGTGCCAGCAGTGAATCGGGTTCCTATAATTCACCCCTCCACTTT	CASSESGSYNSPLHF	NA	TRBV6-1	TRBJ1-6	NA
TGTGCCAGCAGCTTAGACGGACTAGGGAACACCGGGGAGCTGTTTTTT	CASSLDGLGNTGELFF	TRBD2	TRBV7-8	TRBJ2-2	few
TGTGCCAGCAGCCTAGGCACCCCTTCTGGAAACACCATATATTTT	CASSLGTPSGNTIYF	NA	TRBV5-6	TRBJ1-3	few
TGTGCCAGCAGTACTAGCGGGACTAGCTCTGGGGCCAACGTCCTGACTTTC	CASSTSGTSSGANVLTF	TRBD2	TRBV27	TRBJ2-6	NA
TGTGCCAGCTCACCACTAGCCACCGAAGAGACCCAGTACTTC	CASSPLATEETQYF	NA	TRBV18	TRBJ2-5	NA
TGTGCCAGCAGTCTTCTAGGGGCGACCACCTATGGCTACACCTTC	CASSLLGATTYGYTF	NA	TRBV2	TRBJ1-2	once
TGTGCCAGCAGCCCCGGGACAGGGGTTCACACAGATACGCAGTATTTT	CASSPGTGVHTDTQYF	TRBD1	TRBV7-3	TRBJ2-3	NA
TGTGCCAGCAGCGCGACAGGGATTGGCAACAATGAGCAGTTCTTC	CASSATGIGNNEQFF	TRBD1	TRBV9	TRBJ2-1	NA
TGTGCTAGTGGTTTGGGTAGCGGAGCCGGGGAGCTGTTTTTT	CASGLGSGAGELFF	NA	TRBV12-5	TRBJ2-2	NA
TGCGCCCGCAGCCGACCGGGACAGACCTACGAGCAGTACTTC	CARSRPGQTYEQYF	TRBD1	TRBV4-1	TRBJ2-7	NA
TGTGCCAGCTCACCACCGGCAGGCCGAGGGTCTGAAGCTTTCTTT	CASSPPAGRGSEAFF	NA	TRBV18	TRBJ1-1	NA
TGTGCCAGCAACTCCGGGGGTTACACCGGGGAGCTGTTTTTT	CASNSGGYTGELFF	NA	TRBV28	TRBJ2-2	NA
TGTGCCAGCAGCCCCGGGGGGACAGGGAGTTCACCCCTCCACTTT	CASSPGGTGSSPLHF	TRBD1	TRBV7-9	TRBJ1-6	NA
TGTGCCAGCTCACTCTCGGACAGGGTTTTCGGGGAGCCCCAGCATTTT	CASSLSDRVFGEPQHF	TRBD1	TRBV18	TRBJ1-5	NA
TGTGCCAGTAGCAGCGCATACGAGCAGTACTTC	CASSSAYEQYF	NA	TRBV19	TRBJ2-7	NA